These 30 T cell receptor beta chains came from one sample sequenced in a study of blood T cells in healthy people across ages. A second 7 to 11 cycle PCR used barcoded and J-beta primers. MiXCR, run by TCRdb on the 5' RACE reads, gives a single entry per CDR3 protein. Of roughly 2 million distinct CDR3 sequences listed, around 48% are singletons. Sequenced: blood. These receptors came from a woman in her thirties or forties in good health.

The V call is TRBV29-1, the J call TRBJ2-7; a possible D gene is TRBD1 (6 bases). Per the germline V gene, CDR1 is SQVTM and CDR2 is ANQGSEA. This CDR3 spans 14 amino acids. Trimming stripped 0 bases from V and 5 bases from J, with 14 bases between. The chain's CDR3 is CSVEETDRTDEQYF. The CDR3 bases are TGCAGCGTTGAAGAAACCGACAGGACCGACGAGCAGTACTTC.

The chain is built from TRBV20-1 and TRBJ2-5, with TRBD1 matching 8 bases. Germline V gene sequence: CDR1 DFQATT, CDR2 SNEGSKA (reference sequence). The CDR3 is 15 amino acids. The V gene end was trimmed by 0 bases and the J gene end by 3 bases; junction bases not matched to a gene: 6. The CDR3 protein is CSARDQGAGKETQYF. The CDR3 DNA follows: TGCAGTGCTAGAGATCAGGGGGCAGGGAAAGAGACCCAGTACTTC.

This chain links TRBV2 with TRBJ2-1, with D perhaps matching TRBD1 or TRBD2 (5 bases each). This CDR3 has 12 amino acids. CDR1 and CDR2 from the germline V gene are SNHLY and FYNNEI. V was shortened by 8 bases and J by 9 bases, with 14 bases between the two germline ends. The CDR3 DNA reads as TGTGCCAGCGGGGGACCTAGCCCTGAGCAGTTCTTC. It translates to CASGGPSPEQFF.

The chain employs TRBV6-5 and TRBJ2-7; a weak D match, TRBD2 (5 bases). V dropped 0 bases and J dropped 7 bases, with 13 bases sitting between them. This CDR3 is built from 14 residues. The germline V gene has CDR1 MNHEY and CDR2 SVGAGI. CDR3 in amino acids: CASSYSNLGGEQYF. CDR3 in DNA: TGTGCCAGCAGTTACTCCAACCTCGGAGGAGAGCAGTACTTC.

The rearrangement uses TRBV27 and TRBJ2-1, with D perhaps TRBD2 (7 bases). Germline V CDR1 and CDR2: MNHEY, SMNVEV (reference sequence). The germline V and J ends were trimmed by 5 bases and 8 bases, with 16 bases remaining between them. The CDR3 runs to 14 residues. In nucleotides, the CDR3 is TGTGCCAGCAGTGAGGGGGGGGGGCTTCATGAGCAGTTCTTC. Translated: CASSEGGGLHEQFF.

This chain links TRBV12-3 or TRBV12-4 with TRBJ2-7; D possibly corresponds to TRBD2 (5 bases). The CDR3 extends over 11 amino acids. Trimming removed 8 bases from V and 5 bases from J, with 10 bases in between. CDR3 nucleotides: TGTGCCAGCGGGCACGGGGACGAGCAGTACTTC. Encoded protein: CASGHGDEQYF.

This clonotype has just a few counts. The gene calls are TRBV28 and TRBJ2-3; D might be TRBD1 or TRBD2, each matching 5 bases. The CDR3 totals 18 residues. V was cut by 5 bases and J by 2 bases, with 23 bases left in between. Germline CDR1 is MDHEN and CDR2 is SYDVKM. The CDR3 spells CASSILTGTEDDTDTQYF. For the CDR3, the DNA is TGTGCCAGCAGTATACTCACCGGGACCGAGGACGACACAGATACGCAGTATTTT.

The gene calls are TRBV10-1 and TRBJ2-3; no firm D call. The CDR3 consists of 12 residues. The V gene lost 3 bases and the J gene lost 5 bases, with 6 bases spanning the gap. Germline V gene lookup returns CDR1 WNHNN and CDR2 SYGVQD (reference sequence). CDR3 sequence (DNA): TGCGCCAGCAGTGATTATATAGATACGCAGTATTTT. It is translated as CASSDYIDTQYF.

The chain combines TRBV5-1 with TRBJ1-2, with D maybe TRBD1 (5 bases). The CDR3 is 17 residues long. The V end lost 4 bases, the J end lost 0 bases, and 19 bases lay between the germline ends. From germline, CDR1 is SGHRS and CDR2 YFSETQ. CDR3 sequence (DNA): TGCGCCAGCAGCCTGGTTGGGGCCGAATCAGCTAACTATGGCTACACCTTC. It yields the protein CASSLVGAESANYGYTF.

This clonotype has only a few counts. CDR3 in DNA: TGTGCCAGCAGTTCTAGCGGATACTCCTACAATGAGCAGTTCTTC. It translates to CASSSSGYSYNEQFF. The chain recombines TRBV6-2 or TRBV6-3 with TRBJ2-1; TRBD2 aligns across 7 bases. The CDR3 is 15 amino acids. Germline-derived CDR1 and CDR2 are MNHEY and SVGEGT. Losses at the gene ends were 4 bases for V and 0 bases for J; bases not matched to a gene: 3.

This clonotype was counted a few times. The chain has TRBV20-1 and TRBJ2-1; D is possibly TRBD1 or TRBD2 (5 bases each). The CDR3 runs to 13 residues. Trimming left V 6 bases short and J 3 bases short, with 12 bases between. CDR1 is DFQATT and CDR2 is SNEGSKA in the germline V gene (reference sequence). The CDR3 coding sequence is TGCAGTGCCCCTCGTGGGGGCTACAATGAGCAGTTCTTC. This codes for CSAPRGGYNEQFF.

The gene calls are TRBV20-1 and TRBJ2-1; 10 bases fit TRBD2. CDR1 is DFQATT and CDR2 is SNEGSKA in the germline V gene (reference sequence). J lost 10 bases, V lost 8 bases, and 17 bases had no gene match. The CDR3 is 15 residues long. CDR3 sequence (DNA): TGCAGTACGCGGGGTCGAGCGGGGGGGGCGAGGGAGCAGTTCTTC. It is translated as CSTRGRAGGAREQFF.

In DNA form, the CDR3 reads TGCGCCAGCCGTCTAATTAGCGGGGGACCTTACGAGCAGTACTTC. Encoded protein: CASRLISGGPYEQYF. This chain connects TRBV5-1 to TRBJ2-4; TRBD2 matches 9 bases. The DNA end is a closer match to TRBJ2-7, so the J assignment may be wrong. The CDR3 extends over 15 amino acids. Germline V CDR1 and CDR2: SGHRS, YFSETQ.

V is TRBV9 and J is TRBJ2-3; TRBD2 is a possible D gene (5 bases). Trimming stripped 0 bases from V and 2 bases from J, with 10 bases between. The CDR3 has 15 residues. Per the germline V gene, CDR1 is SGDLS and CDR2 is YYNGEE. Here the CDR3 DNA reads TGTGCCAGCAGCGTAGCCCTAGCCCTCACAGATACGCAGTATTTT. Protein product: CASSVALALTDTQYF.

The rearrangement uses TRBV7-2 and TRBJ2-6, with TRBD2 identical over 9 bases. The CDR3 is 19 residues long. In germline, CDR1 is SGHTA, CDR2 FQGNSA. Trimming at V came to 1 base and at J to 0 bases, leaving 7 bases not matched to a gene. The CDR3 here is CASSLVGGRGISGANVLTF. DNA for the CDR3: TGTGCCAGCAGCTTAGTGGGCGGGAGGGGGATCTCTGGGGCCAACGTCCTGACTTTC.

CDR3 loop: CASSLPTGIVKTQYF. The CDR3 DNA reads as TGTGCCAGCAGTCTCCCGACAGGGATCGTGAAGACCCAGTACTTC. The chain carries TRBV28 and TRBJ2-7, with 7 bases identical to TRBD1. The DNA end lines up better with TRBJ2-5; the J call may be wrong. There are 15 residues in the CDR3. Germline V CDR1 and CDR2: MDHEN, SYDVKM.

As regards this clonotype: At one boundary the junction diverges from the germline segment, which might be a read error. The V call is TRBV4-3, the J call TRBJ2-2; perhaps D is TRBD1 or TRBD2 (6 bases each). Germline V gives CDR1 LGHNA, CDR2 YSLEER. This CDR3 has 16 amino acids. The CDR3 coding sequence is TGCGCCAGCAGCCAAGTGGGCAGGGGAATTGACGGGGGGCTGTTTTTT. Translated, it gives CASSQVGRGIDGGLFF.

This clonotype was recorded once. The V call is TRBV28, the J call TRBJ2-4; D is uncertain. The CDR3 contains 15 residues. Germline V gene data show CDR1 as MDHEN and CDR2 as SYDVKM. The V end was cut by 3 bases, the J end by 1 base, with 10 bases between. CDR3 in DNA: TGTGCCAGCAGTTTTCTATTAGGGGCCAAAAACATTCAGTACTTC. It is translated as CASSFLLGAKNIQYF.

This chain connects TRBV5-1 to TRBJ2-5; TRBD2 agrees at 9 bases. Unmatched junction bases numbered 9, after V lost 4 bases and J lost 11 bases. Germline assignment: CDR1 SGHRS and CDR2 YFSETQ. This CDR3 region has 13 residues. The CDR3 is CASSMAGGREQYF. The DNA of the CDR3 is TGCGCCAGCAGCATGGCGGGGGGGCGGGAGCAGTACTTC.

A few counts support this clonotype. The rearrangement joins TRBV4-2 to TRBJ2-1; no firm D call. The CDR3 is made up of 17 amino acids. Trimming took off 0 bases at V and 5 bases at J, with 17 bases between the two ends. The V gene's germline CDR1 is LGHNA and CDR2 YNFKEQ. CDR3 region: CASSQEESAAEHNEQFF. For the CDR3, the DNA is TGTGCCAGCAGCCAAGAGGAGTCCGCGGCCGAACACAATGAGCAGTTCTTC.

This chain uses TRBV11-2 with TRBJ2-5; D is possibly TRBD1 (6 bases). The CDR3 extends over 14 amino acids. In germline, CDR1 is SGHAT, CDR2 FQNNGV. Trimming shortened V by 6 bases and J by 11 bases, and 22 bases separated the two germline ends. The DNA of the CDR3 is TGTGCCAGCAGACTACAGGGCGGGCACAATGAGCAGTACTTC. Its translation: CASRLQGGHNEQYF. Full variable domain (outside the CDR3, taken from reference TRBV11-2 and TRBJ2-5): EAGVAQSPRYKIIEKRQSVAFWCNPISGHATLYWYQQILGQGPKLLIQFQNNGVVDDSQLPKDRFSAERLKGVDSTLKIQPAKLEDSAVYLCASRLQGGHNEQYFGPGTRLLVL.

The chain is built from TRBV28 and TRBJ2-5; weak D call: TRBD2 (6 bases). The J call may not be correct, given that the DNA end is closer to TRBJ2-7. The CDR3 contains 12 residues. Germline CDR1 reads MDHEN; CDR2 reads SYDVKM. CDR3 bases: TGTGCCAGCAGTTCGGGGGTCAGCGAGCAGTACTTC. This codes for CASSSGVSEQYF.

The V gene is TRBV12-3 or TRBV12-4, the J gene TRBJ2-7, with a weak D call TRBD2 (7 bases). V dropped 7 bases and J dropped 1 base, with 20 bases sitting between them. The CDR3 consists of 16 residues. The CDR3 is CASTLTKRGGSYEQYF. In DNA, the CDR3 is TGTGCCAGCACCCTAACCAAAAGGGGGGGTTCCTACGAGCAGTACTTC.

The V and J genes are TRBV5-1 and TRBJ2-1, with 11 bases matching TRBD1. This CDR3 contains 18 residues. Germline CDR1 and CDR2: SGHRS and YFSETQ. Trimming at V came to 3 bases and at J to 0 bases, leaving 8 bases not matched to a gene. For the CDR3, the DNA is TGCGCCAGCAGCTCAGGACAGGGGGCAGGTAGCTCCTACAATGAGCAGTTCTTC. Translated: CASSSGQGAGSSYNEQFF.

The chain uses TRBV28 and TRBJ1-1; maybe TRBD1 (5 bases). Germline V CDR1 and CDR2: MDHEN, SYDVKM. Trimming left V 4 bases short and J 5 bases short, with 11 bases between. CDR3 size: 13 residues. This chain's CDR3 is CASSCAGRTEAFF. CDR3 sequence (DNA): TGTGCCAGCAGTTGTGCAGGGAGAACTGAAGCTTTCTTT.

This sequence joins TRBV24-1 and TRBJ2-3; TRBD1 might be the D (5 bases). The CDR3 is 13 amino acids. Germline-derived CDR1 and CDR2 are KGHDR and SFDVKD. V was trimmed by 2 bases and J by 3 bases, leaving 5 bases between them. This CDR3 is CATSDSGTDTQYF. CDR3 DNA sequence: TGTGCCACCAGTGATTCAGGGACAGATACGCAGTATTTT.

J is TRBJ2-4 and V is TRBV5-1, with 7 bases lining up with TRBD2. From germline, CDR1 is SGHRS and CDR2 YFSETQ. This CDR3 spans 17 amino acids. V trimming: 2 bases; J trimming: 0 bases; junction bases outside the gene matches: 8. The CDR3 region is CASSLIPAGLAKNIQYF. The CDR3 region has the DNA TGCGCCAGCAGCTTAATCCCAGCGGGGCTAGCCAAAAACATTCAGTACTTC.

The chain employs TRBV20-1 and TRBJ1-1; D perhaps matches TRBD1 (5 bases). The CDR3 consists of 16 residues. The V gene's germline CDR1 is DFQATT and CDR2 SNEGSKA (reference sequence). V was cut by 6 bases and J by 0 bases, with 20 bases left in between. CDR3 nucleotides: TGCAGTGCCCCGGCGGGGGGAAGGTTTATGAACACTGAAGCTTTCTTT. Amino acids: CSAPAGGRFMNTEAFF.

This chain's CDR3 is CSATHGEEGYTF. The CDR3 DNA follows: TGCAGTGCCACCCACGGGGAGGAGGGCTACACCTTC. The rearrangement links TRBV20-1 to TRBJ1-2; D ambiguous. CDR1 DFQATT and CDR2 SNEGSKA come from the germline V gene (reference sequence). V lost 6 bases, J lost 8 bases, and 16 bases lay in between. The CDR3 runs 12 residues.

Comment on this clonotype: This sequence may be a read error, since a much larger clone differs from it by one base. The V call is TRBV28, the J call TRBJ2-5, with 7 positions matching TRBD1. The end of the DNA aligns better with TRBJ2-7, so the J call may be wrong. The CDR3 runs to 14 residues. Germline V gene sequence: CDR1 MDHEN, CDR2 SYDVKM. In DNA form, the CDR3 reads TGTGCCGGCAGTCAACGCGTCCGGACAGGCGAGCAGTACTTC. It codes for CAGSQRVRTGEQYF.